The T cell receptor beta chain under discussion was sequenced for a study of cytomegalovirus exposure and HLA in healthy donors. 60 Vbeta and 13 Jbeta primers were used in PCR. Method: immunoSEQ multiplex PCR; TCRdb's copy keeps in-frame clones and lacks some. In the table there are 200,000 to 250,000 clones, more than 60% of which are singletons. Note on this clone: The antigen is unknown.

Study outcomes and limitations: The authors enumerated over 150 TCR beta chains as linked to cytomegalovirus. A missense DCLRE1C variant was associated with V- and J-gene trimming of TCR beta chains in a later analysis, and an independent cohort replicated the association.

The clonotype was recovered from a woman aged 25 to 39 in good health and CMV-seronegative. Sequencing used PBMCs.

CDR3 in DNA: TGTGCCTGGGGAGGGGGCAGCACTGAAGCTTTCTTT. Its protein product is CAWGGGSTEAFF. The chain is built from TRBV30 and TRBJ1-1; 7 nucleotides agree with TRBD1. Trimming cost V 5 bases and J 4 bases; bases outside gene matches: 4. Germline V gives CDR1 GTSNPN, CDR2 SVGIG (reference sequence). The CDR3 length is 12 residues.